The present entry profiles one TCR beta chain with its context. As yet, its antigen is unknown. V was clipped by 4 bases and J by 7 bases, with 10 bases between them. This CDR3 comprises 12 residues. The V gene's germline CDR1 is MNHNY and CDR2 SVGAGI (reference sequence). The data are from a study of blood T cells in healthy people across ages. Overall study: Template switching captured about one barcoded beta molecule per two T cells.

General observations from the study: Researchers said unsorted PBMCs prevented a conclusive naive versus antigen-experienced comparison.

Using a J-beta primer mix together with a sample-barcoded 5' primer, a second PCR was run for roughly 6 to 12 cycles. TCRdb used MiXCR to reprocess the 5' RACE reads, holding one entry per CDR3 protein. This table has approximately 1,700,000 distinct CDR3 sequences, about two fifths appearing once. The sequenced material came from blood. The source is a human donor in good health. The chain recombines TRBV6-6 with TRBJ1-2, with a weak D call TRBD1 (5 bases). The CDR3 nucleotides are TGTGCCAGCAGTTCTTCAGGGCTTGGCTACACCTTC. This encodes CASSSSGLGYTF.